These 3 T cell receptor beta chains share one sample of origin, sequenced in a study of OX40 agonist ivuxolimab in advanced cancers. The assay was immunoSEQ multiplex PCR, and TCRdb's table has in-frame clones only and misses some. The top ten hold roughly 2.2% of the sample, which has under 80,000 clones, approximately 89% seen once. The material was CD4+ or CD8+ T cells sorted from blood, obtained in a trial of the OX40 agonist ivuxolimab. The source is an adult with an advanced solid tumor such as melanoma, head and neck, liver or kidney cancer.

The gene calls are TRBV14 and TRBJ2-7; D might be TRBD2 (6 bases). The V end was cut by 8 bases, the J end by 2 bases, with 19 bases between. CDR1 and CDR2 from the germline V gene are SGHDN and FVKESK. CDR3 length equals 15 residues. The CDR3 DNA follows: TGTGCCAGCGTCGGACGGCTAGCGCCTACCTACGAGCAGTACTTC. As protein: CASVGRLAPTYEQYF.

A single count supports this clone. The J gene is TRBJ2-7, the V gene TRBV5-4, with 10 bases fitting TRBD2. The V and J ends lost 2 bases and 0 bases, in that order; junction bases with no gene match: 11. Per germline, CDR1 SGHNT and CDR2 YYREEE (reference sequence). The CDR3 totals 18 residues. CDR3 amino acids: CASSFGPPSGGLSYEQYF. As DNA, the CDR3 is TGTGCCAGCAGCTTTGGTCCCCCTAGCGGGGGCCTCTCCTACGAGCAGTACTTC.

This sequence joins TRBV5-1 and TRBJ1-1; D is ambiguous. CDR1 is SGHRS, CDR2 YFSETQ, per germline. Trimming left V 2 bases short and J 7 bases short, with 6 bases between. The CDR3 runs 11 residues. This CDR3 is CASSFRGEAFF. The CDR3 DNA reads TGCGCCAGCAGCTTCCGAGGTGAAGCTTTCTTT.